This paragraph reports one TCR beta chain. The table came from immunoSEQ multiplex PCR; TCRdb's copy has only in-frame clones and leaves some out. The sample has approximately 70,000 clones; about 85% are singletons. People who had autoimmune disease history or systemic immunosuppression were excluded. Trimming cost V 0 bases and J 0 bases; bases outside gene matches: 7. In germline, CDR1 is MGHRA, CDR2 YSYEKL. This CDR3 spans 18 amino acids. The record originates from a study of OX40 agonist ivuxolimab in advanced cancers. Study summary: Males comprised approximately 81% of the group, whose mean age was 60 years (range 23 to 79).

This sequence originates from an adult with an advanced solid tumor such as melanoma, head and neck, liver or kidney cancer. The sample in question was CD4+ or CD8+ T cells sorted from blood, obtained in a trial of the OX40 agonist ivuxolimab. This chain links TRBV4-1 with TRBJ2-3, with 9 bases matching TRBD2. The CDR3 DNA reads as TGCGCCAGCAGCCAAGATCAGGCTCTAGCGGGGAGCACAGATACGCAGTATTTT. As protein: CASSQDQALAGSTDTQYF.